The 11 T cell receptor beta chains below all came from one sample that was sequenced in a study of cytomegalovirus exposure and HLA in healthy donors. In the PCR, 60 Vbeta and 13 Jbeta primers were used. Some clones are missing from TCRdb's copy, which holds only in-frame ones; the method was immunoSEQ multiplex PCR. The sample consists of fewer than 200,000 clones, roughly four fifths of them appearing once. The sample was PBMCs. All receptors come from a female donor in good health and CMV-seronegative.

The CDR3 DNA reads TGTGCCGCCACCGCCGGGTCCTATGGCTACACCTTC. Translating it yields CAATAGSYGYTF. The chain recombines TRBV28 with TRBJ1-2; D gene ambiguous. Germline V lookup: CDR1 MDHEN, CDR2 SYDVKM. The CDR3 totals 12 residues. With 11 bases removed from V and 4 bases from J, the gap between germline ends came to 14 bases.

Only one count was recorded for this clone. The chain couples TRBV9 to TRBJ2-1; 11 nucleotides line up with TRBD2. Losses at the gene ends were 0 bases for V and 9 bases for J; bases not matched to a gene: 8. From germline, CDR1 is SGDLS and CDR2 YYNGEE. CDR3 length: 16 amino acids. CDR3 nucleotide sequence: TGTGCCAGCAGCGTAGTATCAACTAGCGGGAGTGTTGAGCAGTTCTTC. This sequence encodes CASSVVSTSGSVEQFF. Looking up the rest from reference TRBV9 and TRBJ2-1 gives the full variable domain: DSGVTQTPKHLITATGQRVTLRCSPRSGDLSVYWYQQSLDQGLQFLIQYYNGEERAKGNILERFSAQQFPDLHSELNLSSLELGDSALYFCASSVVSTSGSVEQFFGPGTRLTVL.

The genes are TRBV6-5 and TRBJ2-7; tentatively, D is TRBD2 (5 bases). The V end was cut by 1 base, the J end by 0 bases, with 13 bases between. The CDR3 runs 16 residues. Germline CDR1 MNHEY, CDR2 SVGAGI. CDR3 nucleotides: TGTGCCAGCAGTTACTTTGGCGGGTTGAGCTCCTACGAGCAGTACTTC. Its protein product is CASSYFGGLSSYEQYF.

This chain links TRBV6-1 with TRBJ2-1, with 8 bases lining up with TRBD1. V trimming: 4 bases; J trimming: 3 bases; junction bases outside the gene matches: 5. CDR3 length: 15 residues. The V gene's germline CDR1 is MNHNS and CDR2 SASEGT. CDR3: CASSVTGTGYNEQFF. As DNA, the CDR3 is TGTGCCAGCAGTGTTACCGGGACAGGCTACAATGAGCAGTTCTTC.

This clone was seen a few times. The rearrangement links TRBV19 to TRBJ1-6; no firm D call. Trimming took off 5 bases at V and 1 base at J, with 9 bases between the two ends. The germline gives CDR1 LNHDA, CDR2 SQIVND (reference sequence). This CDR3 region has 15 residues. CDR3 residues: CASSPSRSYNSPLHF. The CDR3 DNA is TGTGCCAGTAGTCCTTCGCGGTCCTATAATTCACCCCTCCACTTT.

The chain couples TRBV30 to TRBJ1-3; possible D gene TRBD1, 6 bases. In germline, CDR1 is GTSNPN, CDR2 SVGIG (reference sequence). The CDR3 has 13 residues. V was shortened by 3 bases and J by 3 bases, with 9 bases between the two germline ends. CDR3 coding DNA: TGTGCCTGGAGCAGGGGTTTTGGAAACACCATATATTTT. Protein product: CAWSRGFGNTIYF.

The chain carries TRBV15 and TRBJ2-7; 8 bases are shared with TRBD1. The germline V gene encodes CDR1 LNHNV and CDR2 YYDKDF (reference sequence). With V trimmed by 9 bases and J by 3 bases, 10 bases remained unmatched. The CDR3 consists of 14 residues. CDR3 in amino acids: CATDARTGFYEQYF. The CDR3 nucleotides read TGTGCCACAGACGCAAGGACAGGGTTCTACGAGCAGTACTTC.

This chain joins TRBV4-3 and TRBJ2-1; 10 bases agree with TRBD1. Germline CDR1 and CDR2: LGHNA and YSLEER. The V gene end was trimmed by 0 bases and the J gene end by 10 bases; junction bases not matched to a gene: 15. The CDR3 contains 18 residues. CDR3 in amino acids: CASSQDLESGTGVGEQFF. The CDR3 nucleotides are TGCGCCAGCAGCCAAGATTTGGAATCGGGGACAGGGGTAGGAGAGCAGTTCTTC.

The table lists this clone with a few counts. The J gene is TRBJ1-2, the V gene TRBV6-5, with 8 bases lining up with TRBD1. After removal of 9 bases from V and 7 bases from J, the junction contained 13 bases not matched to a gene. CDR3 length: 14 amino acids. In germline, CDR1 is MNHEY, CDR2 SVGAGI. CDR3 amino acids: CASIEGTGRRGYTF. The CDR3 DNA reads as TGTGCCAGTATAGAGGGGACAGGCCGACGTGGCTACACCTTC.

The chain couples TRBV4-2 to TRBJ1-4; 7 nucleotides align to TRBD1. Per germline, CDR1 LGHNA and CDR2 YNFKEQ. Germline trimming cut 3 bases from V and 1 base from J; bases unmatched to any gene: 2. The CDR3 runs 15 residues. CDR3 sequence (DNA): TGTGCCAGCAGCCAGGCAGGGGGAACTAATGAAAAACTGTTTTTT. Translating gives CASSQAGGTNEKLFF.

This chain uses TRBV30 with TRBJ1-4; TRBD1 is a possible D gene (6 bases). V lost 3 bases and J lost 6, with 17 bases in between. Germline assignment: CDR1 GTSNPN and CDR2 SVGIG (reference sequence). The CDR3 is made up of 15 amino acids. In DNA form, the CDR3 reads TGTGCCTGGAGGAAGTTAGGGAGGGGGGATGAAAAACTGTTTTTT. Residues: CAWRKLGRGDEKLFF.